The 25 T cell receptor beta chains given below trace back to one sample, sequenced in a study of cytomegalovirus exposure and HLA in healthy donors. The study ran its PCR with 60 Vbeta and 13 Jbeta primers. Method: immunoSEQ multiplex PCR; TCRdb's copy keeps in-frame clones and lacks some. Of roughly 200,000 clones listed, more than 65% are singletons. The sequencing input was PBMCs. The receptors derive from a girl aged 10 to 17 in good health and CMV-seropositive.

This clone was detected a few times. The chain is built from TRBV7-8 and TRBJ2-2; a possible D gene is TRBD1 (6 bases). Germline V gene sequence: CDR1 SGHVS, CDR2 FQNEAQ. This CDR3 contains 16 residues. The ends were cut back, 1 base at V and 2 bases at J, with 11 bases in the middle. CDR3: CASSLGRQANTGELFF. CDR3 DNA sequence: TGTGCCAGCAGCTTAGGTCGACAGGCTAACACCGGGGAGCTGTTTTTT.

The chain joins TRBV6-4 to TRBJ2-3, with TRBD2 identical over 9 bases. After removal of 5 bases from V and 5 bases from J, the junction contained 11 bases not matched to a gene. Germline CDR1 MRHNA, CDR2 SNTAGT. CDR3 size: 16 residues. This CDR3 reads CASSPSGGGAQDTQYF. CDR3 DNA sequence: TGTGCCAGCAGTCCGTCGGGCGGGGGGGCCCAAGATACGCAGTATTTT.

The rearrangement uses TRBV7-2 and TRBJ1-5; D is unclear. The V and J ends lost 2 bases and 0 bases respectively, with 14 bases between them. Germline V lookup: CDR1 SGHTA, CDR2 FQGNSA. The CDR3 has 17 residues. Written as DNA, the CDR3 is TGTGCCAGCAGCTTAAAGTATCGAACAGATAGCAATCAGCCCCAGCATTTT. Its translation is CASSLKYRTDSNQPQHF.

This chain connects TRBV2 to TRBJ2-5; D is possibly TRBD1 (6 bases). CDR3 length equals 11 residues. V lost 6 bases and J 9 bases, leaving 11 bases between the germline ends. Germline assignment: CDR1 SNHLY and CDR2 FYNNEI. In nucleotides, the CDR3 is TGTGCCAGCAGCGTCGGACAGTCCCAGTACTTC. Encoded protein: CASSVGQSQYF.

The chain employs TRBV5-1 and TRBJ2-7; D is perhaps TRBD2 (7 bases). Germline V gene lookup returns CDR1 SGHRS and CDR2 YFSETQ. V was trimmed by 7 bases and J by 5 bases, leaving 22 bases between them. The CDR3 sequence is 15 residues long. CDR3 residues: CASGGGGQGSHEQYF. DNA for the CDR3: TGCGCCAGCGGAGGGGGGGGGCAAGGATCCCACGAGCAGTACTTC.

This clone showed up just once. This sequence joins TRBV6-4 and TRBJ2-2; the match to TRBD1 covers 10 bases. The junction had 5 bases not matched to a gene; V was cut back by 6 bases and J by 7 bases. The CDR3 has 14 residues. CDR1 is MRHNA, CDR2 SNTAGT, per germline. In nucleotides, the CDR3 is TGTGCCAGCAGCAGGGACAGGGGAAGCGGGGAGCTGTTTTTT. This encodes CASSRDRGSGELFF.

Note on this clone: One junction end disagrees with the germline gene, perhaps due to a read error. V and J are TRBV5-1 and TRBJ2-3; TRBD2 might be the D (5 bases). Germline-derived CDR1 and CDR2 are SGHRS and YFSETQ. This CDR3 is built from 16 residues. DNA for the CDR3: TGCGCCAGCAACTTGGAAGGCGGGCGCCGCACAGATACGCAGTATTTT. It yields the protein CASNLEGGRRTDTQYF.

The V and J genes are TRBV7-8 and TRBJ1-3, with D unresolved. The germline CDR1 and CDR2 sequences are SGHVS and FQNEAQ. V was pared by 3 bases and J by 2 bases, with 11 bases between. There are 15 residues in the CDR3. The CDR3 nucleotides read TGTGCCAGCAGCTTTCAAGCAGACACTGGAAACACCATATATTTT. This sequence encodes CASSFQADTGNTIYF.

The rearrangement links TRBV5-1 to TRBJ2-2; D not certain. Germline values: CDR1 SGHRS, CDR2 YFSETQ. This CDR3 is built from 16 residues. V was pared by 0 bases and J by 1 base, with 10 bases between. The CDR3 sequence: CASSLAVAGNTGELFF. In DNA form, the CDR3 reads TGCGCCAGCAGCTTGGCGGTTGCTGGGAACACCGGGGAGCTGTTTTTT.

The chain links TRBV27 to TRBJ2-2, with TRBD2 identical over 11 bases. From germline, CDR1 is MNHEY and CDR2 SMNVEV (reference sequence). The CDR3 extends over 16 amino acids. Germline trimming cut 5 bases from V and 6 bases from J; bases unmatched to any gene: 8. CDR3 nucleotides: TGTGCCAGCAGTCCCCATAGCGGGGGGGCGGCCGGGGAGCTGTTTTTT. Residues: CASSPHSGGAAGELFF.

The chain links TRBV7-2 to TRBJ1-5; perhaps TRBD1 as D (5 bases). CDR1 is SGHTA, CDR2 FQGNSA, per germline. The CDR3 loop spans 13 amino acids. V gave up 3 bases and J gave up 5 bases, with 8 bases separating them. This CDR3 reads CASSFTGDQPQHF. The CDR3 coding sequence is TGTGCCAGCAGCTTTACGGGGGATCAGCCCCAGCATTTT.

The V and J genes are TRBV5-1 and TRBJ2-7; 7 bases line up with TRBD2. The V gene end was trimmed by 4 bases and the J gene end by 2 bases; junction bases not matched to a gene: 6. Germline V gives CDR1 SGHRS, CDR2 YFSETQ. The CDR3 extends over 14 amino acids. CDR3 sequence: CASSPLAGAYEQYF. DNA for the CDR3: TGCGCCAGCAGCCCTCTTGCGGGGGCCTACGAGCAGTACTTC.

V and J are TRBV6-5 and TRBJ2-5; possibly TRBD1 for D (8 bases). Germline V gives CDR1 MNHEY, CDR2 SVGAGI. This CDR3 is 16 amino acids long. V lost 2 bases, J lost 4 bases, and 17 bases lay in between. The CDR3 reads CASSYRGARGRETQYF. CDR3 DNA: TGTGCCAGCAGTTACCGGGGGGCCAGGGGGCGAGAGACCCAGTACTTC.

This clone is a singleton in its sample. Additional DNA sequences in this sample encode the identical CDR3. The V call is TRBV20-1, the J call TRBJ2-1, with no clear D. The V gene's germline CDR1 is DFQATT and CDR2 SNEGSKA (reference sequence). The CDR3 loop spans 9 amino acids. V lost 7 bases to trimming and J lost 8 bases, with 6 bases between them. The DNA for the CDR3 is TGCAGTGTAGGAGATGAGCAGTTCTTC. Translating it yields CSVGDEQFF.

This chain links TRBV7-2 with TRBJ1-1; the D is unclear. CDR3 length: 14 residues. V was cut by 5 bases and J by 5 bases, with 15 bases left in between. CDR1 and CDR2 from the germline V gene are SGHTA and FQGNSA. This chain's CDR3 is CASSPVMGGTEAFF. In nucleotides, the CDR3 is TGTGCCAGCAGCCCTGTGATGGGAGGGACTGAAGCTTTCTTT. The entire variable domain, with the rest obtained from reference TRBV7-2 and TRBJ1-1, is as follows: GAGVSQSPSNKVTEKGKDVELRCDPISGHTALYWYRQSLGQGLEFLIYFQGNSAPDKSGLPSDRFSAERTGGSVSTLTIQRTQQEDSAVYLCASSPVMGGTEAFFGQGTRLTVV.

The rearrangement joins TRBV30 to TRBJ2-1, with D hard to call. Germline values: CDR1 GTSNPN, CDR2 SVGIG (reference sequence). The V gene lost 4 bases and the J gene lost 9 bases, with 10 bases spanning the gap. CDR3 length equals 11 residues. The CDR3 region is CAWKVRVEQFF. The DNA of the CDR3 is TGTGCCTGGAAAGTAAGAGTTGAGCAGTTCTTC.

CDR3 in amino acids: CASSLTSGDGETQYF. CDR3 nucleotides: TGCGCCAGCAGCTTAACTAGCGGGGACGGTGAGACCCAGTACTTC. The rearrangement links TRBV5-1 to TRBJ2-5, with 10 bases lining up with TRBD2. In germline, CDR1 is SGHRS, CDR2 YFSETQ. The junction had 6 bases not matched to a gene; V was cut back by 2 bases and J by 5 bases. This CDR3 is built from 15 residues.

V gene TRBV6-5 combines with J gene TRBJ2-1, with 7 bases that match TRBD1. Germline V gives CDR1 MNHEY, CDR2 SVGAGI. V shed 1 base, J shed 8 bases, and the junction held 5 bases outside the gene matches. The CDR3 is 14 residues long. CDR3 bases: TGTGCCAGCAGTTACTTAGACAGGGAGTATGAGCAGTTCTTC. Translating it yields CASSYLDREYEQFF.

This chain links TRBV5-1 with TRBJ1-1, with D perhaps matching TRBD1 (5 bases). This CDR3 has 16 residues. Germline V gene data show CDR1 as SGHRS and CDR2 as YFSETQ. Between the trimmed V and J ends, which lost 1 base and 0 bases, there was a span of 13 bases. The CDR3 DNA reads TGCGCCAGCAGCTTGCTCGGGGGGGGGATGAACACTGAAGCTTTCTTT. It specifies CASSLLGGGMNTEAFF.

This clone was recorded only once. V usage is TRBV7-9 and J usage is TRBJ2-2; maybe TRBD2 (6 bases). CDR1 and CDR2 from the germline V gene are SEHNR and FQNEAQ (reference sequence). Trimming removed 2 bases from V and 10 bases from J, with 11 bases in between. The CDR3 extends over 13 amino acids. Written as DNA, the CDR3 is TGTGCCAGCAGCTTAACTCCGGGGGTGGAGCTGTTTTTT. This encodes CASSLTPGVELFF.

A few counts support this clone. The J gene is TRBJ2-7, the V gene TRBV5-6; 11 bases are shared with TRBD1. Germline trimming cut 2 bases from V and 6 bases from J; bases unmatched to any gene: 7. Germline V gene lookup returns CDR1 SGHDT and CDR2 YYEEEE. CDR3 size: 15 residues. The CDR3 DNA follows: TGTGCCAGCAGCTTAGTCGGGACAGGGGGGTCCGAGCAGTACTTC. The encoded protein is CASSLVGTGGSEQYF.

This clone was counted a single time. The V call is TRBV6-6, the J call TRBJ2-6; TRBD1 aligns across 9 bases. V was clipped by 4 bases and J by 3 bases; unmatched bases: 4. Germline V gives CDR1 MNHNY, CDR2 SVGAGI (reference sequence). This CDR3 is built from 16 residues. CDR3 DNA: TGTGCCAGCAGTTTCACAGGGGGCGGTGGGGCCAACGTCCTGACTTTC. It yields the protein CASSFTGGGGANVLTF.

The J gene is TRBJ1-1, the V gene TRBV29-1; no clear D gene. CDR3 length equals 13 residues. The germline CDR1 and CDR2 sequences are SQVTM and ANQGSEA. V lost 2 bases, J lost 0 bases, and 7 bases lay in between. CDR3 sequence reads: CSVERRMNTEAFF. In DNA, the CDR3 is TGCAGCGTTGAACGCAGGATGAACACTGAAGCTTTCTTT.

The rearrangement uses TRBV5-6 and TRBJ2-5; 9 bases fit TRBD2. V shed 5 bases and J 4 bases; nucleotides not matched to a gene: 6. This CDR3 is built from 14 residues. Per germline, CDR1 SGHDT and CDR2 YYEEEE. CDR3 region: CASSTGLAAETQYF. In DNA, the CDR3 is TGTGCCAGCAGTACGGGACTAGCTGCAGAGACCCAGTACTTC.

In DNA form, the CDR3 reads TGTGCCAGCAGCCCCAGCGGGACAGGGTTAGTCGAGCAGTACTTC. It yields the protein CASSPSGTGLVEQYF. The chain carries TRBV5-6 and TRBJ2-7; TRBD1 matches at 9 bases. The V and J ends lost 4 bases and 6 bases, in that order; junction bases with no gene match: 11. From germline, CDR1 is SGHDT and CDR2 YYEEEE. The CDR3 loop spans 15 amino acids.